This T cell receptor (beta chain) was obtained from a study of T cells in Graves' hyperthyroidism and ophthalmopathy. Whole-study results and caveats: In simple terms, a model built on 13 V-J features told ophthalmopathy apart from stable hyperthyroidism.

With respect to this clonotype: No antigen is known for it.

Trimming took off 6 bases at V and 5 bases at J, with 13 bases between the two ends. Germline V gene sequence: CDR1 SQVTM, CDR2 ANQGSEA. The length of the CDR3 is 13 residues. Orbital computed tomography, thyroid ultrasound, serum thyroxine and TRAb, and clinical symptoms together informed the diagnoses. Amplified TCR beta CDR3 regions derived from RNA transcripts. Initially, a first-round RT-PCR of the TCR CDR3 employed the HTBI primer set. A single record per CDR3 protein comes from TCRdb applying MiXCR to the multiplex PCR reads. Among approximately 400,000 distinct CDR3 sequences, approximately 14% were seen once, and the ten largest hold around 30%.

The gene calls are TRBV29-1 and TRBJ2-2, with D possibly TRBD1 on 6 matching bases. This receptor was identified in a woman aged 18-30 years with Graves' hyperthyroidism that later progressed to Graves' ophthalmopathy. The specimen was blood. The CDR3 DNA is TGCAGCGTACCTCGGACAGAAACCGGGGAGCTGTTTTTT. Its translation: CSVPRTETGELFF.